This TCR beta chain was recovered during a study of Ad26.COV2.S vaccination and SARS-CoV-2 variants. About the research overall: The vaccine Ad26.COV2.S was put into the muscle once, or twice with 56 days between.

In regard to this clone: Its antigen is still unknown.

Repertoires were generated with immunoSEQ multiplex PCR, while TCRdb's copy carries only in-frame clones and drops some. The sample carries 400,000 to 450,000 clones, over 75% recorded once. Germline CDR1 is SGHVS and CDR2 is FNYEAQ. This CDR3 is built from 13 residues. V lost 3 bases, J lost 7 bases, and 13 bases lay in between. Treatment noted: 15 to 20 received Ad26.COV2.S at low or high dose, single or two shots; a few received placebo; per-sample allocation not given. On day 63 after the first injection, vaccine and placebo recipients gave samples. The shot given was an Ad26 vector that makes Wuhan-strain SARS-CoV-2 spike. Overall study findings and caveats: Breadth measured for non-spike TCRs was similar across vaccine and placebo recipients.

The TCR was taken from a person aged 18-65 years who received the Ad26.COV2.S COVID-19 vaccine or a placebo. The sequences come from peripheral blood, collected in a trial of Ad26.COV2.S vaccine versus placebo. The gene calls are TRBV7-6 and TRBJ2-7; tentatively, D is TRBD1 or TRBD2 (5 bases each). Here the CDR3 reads CASSLGVDREQYF. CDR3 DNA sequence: TGTGCCAGCAGCTTGGGGGTAGATCGGGAGCAGTACTTC.